Shown below are 6 T cell receptor beta chains from a single sample sequenced in a study of control samples from healthy donors and cancer patients. Repertoires were generated with immunoSEQ multiplex PCR, while TCRdb's copy carries only in-frame clones and drops some. The sample shows roughly 88,000 clones, roughly 90% of them seen only once. The sequenced sample was blood. These receptors originate from a woman aged 25 to 39 in good health.

This clone was recorded once. The chain has TRBV5-1 and TRBJ1-1, with unresolved D. The CDR3 runs 16 residues. In germline, CDR1 is SGHRS, CDR2 YFSETQ. Trimming took off 4 bases at V and 5 bases at J, with 21 bases between the two ends. The CDR3 is CASSPGERVPETEAFF. The CDR3 DNA reads TGCGCCAGCAGCCCGGGTGAAAGGGTGCCGGAGACTGAAGCTTTCTTT.

V is TRBV2 and J is TRBJ1-1; D is unresolved. The ends were cut back, 6 bases at V and 3 bases at J, with 17 bases in the middle. CDR3 length: 15 amino acids. CDR1 and CDR2 from the germline V gene are SNHLY and FYNNEI. In nucleotides, the CDR3 is TGTGCCAGCAGGGAACGGGTTAATCGTGACACTGAAGCTTTCTTT. It encodes CASRERVNRDTEAFF.

This CDR3 reads CASRSPGINYGYTF. The CDR3, as DNA: TGTGCCAGCAGGTCGCCGGGAATTAACTATGGCTACACCTTC. This chain connects TRBV27 to TRBJ1-2; D gene unclear. Deletions cut 6 bases from V and 1 base from J, with 12 bases between. Germline assignment: CDR1 MNHEY and CDR2 SMNVEV (reference sequence). The CDR3 totals 14 residues.

In the case of this clone: Other DNA sequences from this sample encode an identical CDR3 as well. The chain recombines TRBV19 with TRBJ2-5; D gene ambiguous. The CDR3 totals 13 residues. The germline V and J ends were trimmed by 4 bases and 5 bases, with 11 bases remaining between them. Per the germline V gene, CDR1 is LNHDA and CDR2 is SQIVND (reference sequence). CDR3 DNA sequence: TGTGCCAGTAGTACCCGGGCTCGGGAGACCCAGTACTTC. Amino acids: CASSTRARETQYF.

The gene calls are TRBV5-1 and TRBJ1-1; D is ambiguous. The CDR3 is 12 residues long. V was shortened by 5 bases and J by 0 bases, with 5 bases between the two germline ends. In germline, CDR1 is SGHRS, CDR2 YFSETQ. CDR3 DNA: TGCGCCAGCAGAACGGTGAACACTGAAGCTTTCTTT. Its protein is CASRTVNTEAFF.

The chain uses TRBV6-1 and TRBJ1-1; D is unclear. Germline V gene data show CDR1 as MNHNS and CDR2 as SASEGT. CDR3 length equals 15 residues. V lost 3 bases, J lost 1 base, and 12 bases lay in between. The CDR3 DNA sequence: TGTGCCAGCAGTGAGCAACAGAGACAGAACACTGAAGCTTTCTTT. Protein sequence: CASSEQQRQNTEAFF.